What follows describes a single TCR beta chain. Its specificity is not known. The primer mix had 60 Vbeta and 13 Jbeta primers. The repertoire was sequenced with immunoSEQ multiplex PCR; TCRdb's copy has only in-frame clones and lacks some. This table holds 30,000 to 40,000 clones, about 60% found once. This record belongs to a study of cytomegalovirus exposure and HLA in healthy donors. Regarding the study as a whole: Reportedly, diagnosis of cytomegalovirus status by the classifier showed high specificity and sensitivity.

The CDR3 is 15 residues long. J lost 2 bases, V lost 4 bases, and 3 bases had no gene match. Germline V gives CDR1 MGHRA, CDR2 YSYEKL. This TCR was sampled from a middle-aged man in good health and CMV-seropositive. The V call is TRBV4-1, the J call TRBJ2-3; 10 bases agree with TRBD2. The sample taken for sequencing was PBMCs. For the CDR3, the DNA is TGCGCCAGCAGCCCGCTAGCGGGGGTCACAGATACGCAGTATTTT. Protein sequence: CASSPLAGVTDTQYF.